A single sample is the source of the 5 T cell receptor beta chains below, sequenced in a study of cytotoxic CD8 clonotypes in ibrutinib-treated CLL. TCRdb keeps only in-frame clones here, not all; method: immunoSEQ multiplex PCR. The data hold approximately 330,000 clones, with around four fifths observed a single time. The starting material was PBMCs, obtained before ibrutinib treatment. The origin of the receptors is a human donor with chronic lymphocytic leukemia.

The V call is TRBV5-1, the J call TRBJ1-2; D is ambiguous. Germline loops: CDR1 SGHRS, CDR2 YFSETQ. V was cut by 0 bases and J by 4 bases, with 10 bases left in between. CDR3 length equals 14 residues. The CDR3 loop reads CASSLDGKSYGYTF. CDR3 bases: TGCGCCAGCAGCTTGGATGGAAAATCCTATGGCTACACCTTC.

The gene calls are TRBV9 and TRBJ2-5; TRBD1 agrees at 10 bases. The trim removed 0 bases at V and 5 bases at J, leaving 10 bases unmatched. From germline, CDR1 is SGDLS and CDR2 YYNGEE. This CDR3 contains 17 residues. CDR3 amino acids: CASSVGSTGGISETQYF. CDR3 sequence (DNA): TGTGCCAGCAGCGTAGGTTCGACAGGGGGCATCAGTGAGACCCAGTACTTC.

The gene calls are TRBV4-2 and TRBJ2-6; D remains ambiguous. Trimming removed 4 bases at V and 0 bases at J, with 7 bases between. The CDR3 runs to 15 residues. CDR1 and CDR2 from the germline V gene are LGHNA and YNFKEQ. CDR3 loop: CASSPVLSGANVLTF. CDR3 in DNA: TGTGCCAGCAGCCCGGTGCTCTCTGGGGCCAACGTCCTGACTTTC.

In its sample, this clone was seen a few times. V usage is TRBV7-2 and J usage is TRBJ1-1, with TRBD1 matching 7 bases. V trimming: 6 bases; J trimming: 11 bases; junction bases outside the gene matches: 12. Germline CDR1 and CDR2: SGHTA and FQGNSA. The CDR3 loop spans 13 amino acids. The CDR3 loop reads CASSPGHDRAAFF. For the CDR3, the DNA is TGTGCCAGCAGTCCCGGTCACGACAGGGCGGCTTTCTTT.

This chain uses TRBV28 with TRBJ1-5; tentatively, D is TRBD1 (6 bases). The CDR3 totals 16 residues. CDR1 is MDHEN and CDR2 is SYDVKM in the germline V gene. V lost 3 bases and J 6 bases, leaving 18 bases between the germline ends. This CDR3 reads CASSFLALGGGQPQHF. For the CDR3, the DNA is TGTGCCAGCAGTTTTCTCGCCCTTGGAGGGGGTCAGCCCCAGCATTTT.